The 24 T cell receptor beta chains presented below share a single source sample, sequenced in a study of blood T cell repertoires in COVID-19. Repertoires were generated with immunoSEQ multiplex PCR, while TCRdb's copy carries only in-frame clones and drops some. The sample lists around 230,000 clones; roughly 80% were seen once. Sequencing input: peripheral blood. The receptors originated from a woman older than 75 with acute or convalescent COVID-19.

The CDR3 is CASSWKGGSTGELFF. The CDR3 nucleotides read TGTGCCAGCAGTTGGAAGGGAGGGAGCACCGGGGAGCTGTTTTTT. The rearrangement links TRBV6-5 to TRBJ2-2; TRBD2 matches at 7 bases. Germline V gene sequence: CDR1 MNHEY, CDR2 SVGAGI. The CDR3 totals 15 residues. J gave up 4 bases and V 4 bases, and 6 bases lay outside the gene matches.

The rearrangement uses TRBV5-1 and TRBJ2-7; 11 bases match TRBD2. V was clipped by 4 bases and J by 3 bases; unmatched bases: 3. The CDR3 length is 14 residues. Germline assignment: CDR1 SGHRS and CDR2 YFSETQ. CDR3 DNA sequence: TGCGCCAGCAGCGCGACTAGCGGGATCTACGAGCAGTACTTC. It encodes CASSATSGIYEQYF.

The chain uses TRBV24-1 and TRBJ2-3, with TRBD2 matching over 8 bases. With V trimmed by 5 bases and J by 9 bases, 15 bases remained unmatched. The CDR3 runs 16 residues. The germline V gene encodes CDR1 KGHDR and CDR2 SFDVKD. CDR3 sequence (DNA): TGTGCCACCAGTGCTGGAGGAGGCGGGGGGCGCGGGACGCAGTATTTT. Its protein product is CATSAGGGGGRGTQYF.

This rearrangement joins TRBV28 to TRBJ1-2; 7 bases match TRBD1. The germline V gene encodes CDR1 MDHEN and CDR2 SYDVKM. CDR3 length equals 15 residues. Trimming took 5 bases from V and 3 from J; bases not matched to a gene: 9. CDR3 sequence (DNA): TGTGCCAGCAGTCGCCCCGGGACAGAAGACTATGGCTACACCTTC. The encoded protein is CASSRPGTEDYGYTF.

This rearrangement joins TRBV7-8 to TRBJ1-1, with unresolved D. This CDR3 has 12 residues. V was trimmed by 1 base and J by 6 bases, leaving 6 bases between them. In germline, CDR1 is SGHVS, CDR2 FQNEAQ. The CDR3 nucleotides are TGTGCCAGCAGCTTAGTACTAGCTGAAGCTTTCTTT. It encodes CASSLVLAEAFF.

This rearrangement joins TRBV20-1 to TRBJ2-2, with D tentatively TRBD1 (6 bases). The CDR3 has 14 amino acids. Deletions cut 3 bases from V and 6 bases from J, with 14 bases between. Per germline, CDR1 DFQATT and CDR2 SNEGSKA (reference sequence). The CDR3 loop is CSASLAGVSGELFF. The CDR3 coding sequence is TGCAGTGCTAGTCTGGCAGGGGTTTCCGGGGAGCTGTTTTTT.

V usage is TRBV3-1 (or the pseudogene TRBV3-2) and J usage is TRBJ2-7; TRBD2 matches 14 bases. CDR1 is LGHDT and CDR2 is YNNKEL in the germline V gene (reference sequence). J was trimmed by 7 bases and V by 4 bases; bases with no gene match: 9. This CDR3 region has 16 residues. CDR3 sequence reads: CASSLQGLAGAGEQYF. The CDR3 DNA follows: TGTGCCAGCAGCCTCCAGGGACTAGCGGGAGCTGGGGAGCAGTACTTC.

This clone showed up just a few times. This chain links TRBV27 with TRBJ2-1; the D is unclear. This CDR3 contains 13 residues. The V gene's germline CDR1 is MNHEY and CDR2 SMNVEV (reference sequence). The V gene lost 3 bases and the J gene lost 7 bases, with 10 bases spanning the gap. Here the CDR3 DNA reads TGTGCCAGCAGTTTCCAGATTTCGAATGAGCAGTTCTTC. Translating it yields CASSFQISNEQFF.

V usage is TRBV19 and J usage is TRBJ1-3; the match to TRBD1 covers 8 bases. The germline CDR1 and CDR2 sequences are LNHDA and SQIVND (reference sequence). The CDR3 totals 16 residues. Germline trimming cut 4 bases from V and 1 base from J; bases unmatched to any gene: 6. The DNA for the CDR3 is TGTGCCAGTAGTACGGGCCAGGGGGCATCTGGAAACACCATATATTTT. This translates into CASSTGQGASGNTIYF.

The J gene is TRBJ1-1, the V gene TRBV3-1 (or the pseudogene TRBV3-2), with D unresolved. There are 13 residues in the CDR3. Trimming removed 3 bases from V and 1 base from J, with 6 bases in between. Germline V gene data show CDR1 as LGHDT and CDR2 as YNNKEL (reference sequence). The CDR3 spells CASSQSRNTEAFF. In nucleotides, the CDR3 is TGTGCCAGCAGCCAGTCGAGGAACACTGAAGCTTTCTTT.

This chain joins TRBV9 and TRBJ1-3; D uncertain. The CDR3 is 16 amino acids. The germline CDR1 and CDR2 sequences are SGDLS and YYNGEE. The ends were cut back, 0 bases at V and 0 bases at J, with 10 bases in the middle. The DNA of the CDR3 is TGTGCCAGCAGCGTAGTGGCGGGATCCTCTGGAAACACCATATATTTT. This codes for CASSVVAGSSGNTIYF.

This chain's CDR3 is CASSLNNGAYGYTF. As DNA, the CDR3 is TGCGCCAGCAGCTTGAATAACGGTGCCTATGGCTACACCTTC. The chain links TRBV5-1 to TRBJ1-2; D not certain. This CDR3 has 14 amino acids. Between the trimmed V and J ends, which lost 1 base and 4 bases, there was a span of 11 bases. Germline V gene data show CDR1 as SGHRS and CDR2 as YFSETQ.

The count of this clone is one. DNA for the CDR3: TGTGCCAGCAGTTTAAATTACAGGGTGGGCGAAAAACTGTTTTTT. Its protein product is CASSLNYRVGEKLFF. The V gene is TRBV28, the J gene TRBJ1-4, with a tentative D call TRBD1 (6 bases). CDR1 MDHEN and CDR2 SYDVKM come from the germline V gene. CDR3 size: 15 residues. V lost 2 bases to trimming and J lost 8 bases, with 15 bases between them.

V usage is TRBV19 and J usage is TRBJ2-5, with D perhaps matching TRBD1 (5 bases). CDR3 length: 16 amino acids. V lost 4 bases and J 4 bases, leaving 19 bases between the germline ends. The germline V gene has CDR1 LNHDA and CDR2 SQIVND (reference sequence). CDR3 residues: CASSSRQSTQGETQYF. Here the CDR3 DNA reads TGTGCCAGTAGTAGCCGACAATCTACGCAGGGAGAGACCCAGTACTTC.

This clone appeared a single time. This sequence joins TRBV3-1 (or the pseudogene TRBV3-2) and TRBJ2-3; 13 bases map to TRBD2. J gave up 4 bases and V 1 base, and 14 bases lay outside the gene matches. This CDR3 is built from 20 residues. CDR1 and CDR2 (germline): LGHDT, YNNKEL (reference sequence). CDR3 sequence: CASSQVLGLAGPSRADTQYF. The CDR3 nucleotides are TGTGCCAGCAGCCAAGTATTGGGACTAGCGGGACCCTCAAGGGCAGATACGCAGTATTTT.

V usage is TRBV11-3 and J usage is TRBJ2-7; 8 nucleotides match TRBD1. The germline V gene has CDR1 SGHNT and CDR2 YENEEA. Germline trimming cut 5 bases from V and 4 bases from J; bases unmatched to any gene: 7. The CDR3 totals 14 residues. CDR3 amino acids: CASSPKDRAYEQYF. The DNA for the CDR3 is TGTGCCAGCAGCCCTAAGGACAGGGCTTACGAGCAGTACTTC.

The chain combines TRBV10-3 with TRBJ1-5, with 8 nucleotides matching TRBD1. Germline values: CDR1 ENHRY, CDR2 SYGVKD. This CDR3 contains 15 residues. V gave up 0 bases and J gave up 5 bases; unmatched junction bases: 3. CDR3 residues: CAISESGQGDQPQHF. The CDR3 DNA reads as TGTGCCATCAGTGAGTCTGGACAGGGAGATCAGCCCCAGCATTTT.

This chain links TRBV3-1 (or the pseudogene TRBV3-2) with TRBJ2-7; TRBD2 is a possible D gene (5 bases). There are 15 residues in the CDR3. The V gene's germline CDR1 is LGHDT and CDR2 YNNKEL (reference sequence). The ends were cut back, 1 base at V and 8 bases at J, with 18 bases in the middle. CDR3 loop: CASSQGESVGAQQYF. The CDR3 coding sequence is TGTGCCAGCAGCCAAGGTGAGAGCGTGGGAGCCCAGCAGTACTTC.

A single count supports this clone. The chain employs TRBV4-2 and TRBJ1-1; 7 nucleotides line up with TRBD1. V lost 4 bases, J lost 6 bases, and 11 bases stayed unmatched. CDR3 length: 15 residues. Per germline, CDR1 LGHNA and CDR2 YNFKEQ. This chain's CDR3 is CASSLDRERLAEAFF. CDR3 DNA: TGTGCCAGCAGCCTAGACAGGGAAAGATTAGCTGAAGCTTTCTTT.

This chain joins TRBV19 and TRBJ1-2, with a weak D call TRBD1 (5 bases). With 4 bases removed from V and 4 bases from J, the gap between germline ends came to 10 bases. Germline V gives CDR1 LNHDA, CDR2 SQIVND (reference sequence). The CDR3 is 13 amino acids. CDR3 nucleotide sequence: TGTGCCAGTAGTAGGCGACAGACCTATGGCTACACCTTC. Its protein product is CASSRRQTYGYTF. Based on the CDR3 plus reference TRBV19 and TRBJ1-2, the full variable domain is DGGITQSPKYLFRKEGQNVTLSCEQNLNHDAMYWYRQDPGQGLRLIYYSQIVNDFQKGDIAEGYSVSREKKESFPLTVTSAQKNPTAFYLCASSRRQTYGYTFGSGTRLTVV.

CDR3 DNA: TGTGCCAGTAGTAGGGGAGGCGATACGCAGTATTTT. It translates to CASSRGGDTQYF. The chain recombines TRBV19 with TRBJ2-3; possible D gene TRBD2, 6 bases. CDR1 is LNHDA and CDR2 is SQIVND in the germline V gene (reference sequence). V dropped 4 bases and J dropped 6 bases, with 8 bases sitting between them. This CDR3 comprises 12 residues.

This clone has more than one count but fewer than ten. The chain couples TRBV11-3 to TRBJ2-3; D is uncertain. The CDR3 is 13 amino acids. V lost 5 bases and J 2 bases, leaving 8 bases between the germline ends. Per germline, CDR1 SGHNT and CDR2 YENEEA. CDR3 amino acids: CASSPSYTDTQYF. CDR3 DNA: TGTGCCAGCAGCCCCTCTTACACAGATACGCAGTATTTT.

The chain recombines TRBV7-2 with TRBJ2-7, with 9 bases aligning to TRBD1. The V segment lost 5 bases and the J segment 0 bases; nucleotides outside the gene matches: 5. The CDR3 has 15 residues. In germline, CDR1 is SGHTA, CDR2 FQGNSA. In DNA form, the CDR3 reads TGTGCCAGCAGCCCCGGACAGGGGAGCTCCTACGAGCAGTACTTC. This gives the protein CASSPGQGSSYEQYF.

There are a few counts of this clone. V gene TRBV7-2 combines with J gene TRBJ1-6; perhaps TRBD1 as D (6 bases). The germline V gene has CDR1 SGHTA and CDR2 FQGNSA. The CDR3 spans 14 residues. The germline V and J ends were trimmed by 3 bases and 9 bases, with 12 bases remaining between them. CDR3 loop: CASSLTAGASPLHF. DNA of the CDR3: TGTGCCAGCAGCTTGACGGCGGGGGCTTCACCCCTCCACTTT. The variable domain in full, with the rest retrieved from reference TRBV7-2 and TRBJ1-6, is GAGVSQSPSNKVTEKGKDVELRCDPISGHTALYWYRQSLGQGLEFLIYFQGNSAPDKSGLPSDRFSAERTGGSVSTLTIQRTQQEDSAVYLCASSLTAGASPLHFGNGTRLTVT.